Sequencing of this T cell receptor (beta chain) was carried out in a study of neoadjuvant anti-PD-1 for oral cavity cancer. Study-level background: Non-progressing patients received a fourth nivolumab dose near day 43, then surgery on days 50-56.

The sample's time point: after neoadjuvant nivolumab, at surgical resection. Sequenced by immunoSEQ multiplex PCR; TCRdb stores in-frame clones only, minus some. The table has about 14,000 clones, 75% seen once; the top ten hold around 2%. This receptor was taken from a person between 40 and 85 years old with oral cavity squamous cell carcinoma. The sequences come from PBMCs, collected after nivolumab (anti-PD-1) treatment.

CDR3 region: CASSEVAGRYTEAFF. Written as DNA, the CDR3 is TGTGCCAGCAGTGAAGTGGCAGGAAGGTACACTGAAGCTTTCTTT. V and J are TRBV6-1 and TRBJ1-1; D is unclear. This CDR3 is 15 amino acids long. V gave up 1 base and J gave up 3 bases, with 12 bases separating them. Germline V gene sequence: CDR1 MNHNS, CDR2 SASEGT.